Here is one TCR beta chain with its context. Source study methods: How many nucleated cells were present was estimated from reference gene primer amplification. Here immunoSEQ multiplex PCR was the method, and the copy in TCRdb shows in-frame clones only, minus some. V, J and clone size are those of that table, while D and trimming were read from the DNA. The profile shows about 160,000 clones, about 83% of them singletons. These data come from a study of blood T cell repertoires in COVID-19. Overall study context: T cells, B-cell-depleted T cells, or PBMCs supplied cDNA or gDNA.

This TCR was sampled from a man between 40 and 49 years old who had recovered from COVID-19. Sequenced sample: peripheral blood.

The CDR3: CASRGVTFSSYNSPLHF. CDR3 coding DNA: TGTGCCAGCAGAGGCGTGACATTTAGCTCCTATAATTCACCCCTCCACTTT. This chain connects TRBV2 to TRBJ1-6; no firm D call. The CDR3 spans 17 residues. Germline values: CDR1 SNHLY, CDR2 FYNNEI. Trimming left V 6 bases short and J 0 bases short, with 15 bases between.